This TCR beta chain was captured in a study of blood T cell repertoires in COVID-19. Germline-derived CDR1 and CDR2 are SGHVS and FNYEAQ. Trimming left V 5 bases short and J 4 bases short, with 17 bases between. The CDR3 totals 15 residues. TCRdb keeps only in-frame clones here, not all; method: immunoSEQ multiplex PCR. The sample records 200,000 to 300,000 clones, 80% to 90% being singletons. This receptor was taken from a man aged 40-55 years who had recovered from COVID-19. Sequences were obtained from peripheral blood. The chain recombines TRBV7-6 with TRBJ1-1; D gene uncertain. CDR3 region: CASSRAQTGGTEAFF. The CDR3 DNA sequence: TGTGCCAGCAGCCGTGCCCAGACTGGCGGCACTGAAGCTTTCTTT. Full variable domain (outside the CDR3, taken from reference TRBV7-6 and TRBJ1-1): GAGVSQSPRYKVTKRGQDVALRCDPISGHVSLYWYRQALGQGPEFLTYFNYEAQQDKSGLPNDRFSAERPEGSISTLTIQRTEQRDSAMYRCASSRAQTGGTEAFFGQGTRLTVV.